This T cell receptor (beta chain) was profiled in a study of blood T cell repertoires in COVID-19 (dated by TCRdb to 2018 to 2020). The study in broad terms: Samples from collaborators originated in the United States, Italy and Spain and spanned both the acute and convalescent phases of COVID-19. The material from the prospective study consisted of cDNA or gDNA derived from T cells, B-cell-depleted T cells, or PBMCs. Subjects who had been exposed to COVID-19, were actively infected with it, or had recovered from it provided the deeply sampled blood TCRbeta repertoires that made up the dataset. The repertoires were released in a freely available public database meant as a resource for research on the immune response to SARS-CoV-2. Samples came from the ongoing ImmuneRACE study (first 160 participants) plus 1,254 subjects from 6 global collaborators. The sample metadata nearly always contained a de-identified subject ID, COVID-19 status, age in years and sex. HLA class I and class II types, where available, came from metadata supplied by the sample provider rather than from assay-based typing.

Each collaborating institution followed its own protocols to collect whole blood in K2EDTA tubes. For TCRbeta analysis, collaborator samples were shipped as frozen whole blood, as isolated PBMCs, or as DNA extracted from either sample type. What the research found in general, with its limitations: The amount of clinical and demographic metadata varied by source and participant and was provided uncurated.

V sheds 5 bases and J sheds 3 bases, leaving 13 bases between their ends. Looking up the germline V gene yields CDR1 SQVTM and CDR2 ANQGSEA. The CDR3 runs 13 amino acids, cysteine and phenylalanine included. Kept here is only the CDR3 DNA, which spans 39 bases and is read in frame from base 1. As regards this clone: Its antigen has not been determined. No clone much larger than this one lies a single base away; base qualities are absent.

TCRbeta CDR3 regions were amplified from genomic DNA by means of the immunoSEQ Assay, a bias-controlled multiplex PCR. In the paper's pipeline: Within the assay, amplification of reference gene primers was used to estimate how many nucleated cells each sample contained. To quantify the absolute abundance of each unique TCRbeta CDR3 rearrangement, sequence reads were collapsed and filtered. For each sample, productive Simpson clonality was calculated as the square root of Simpson's diversity index over productive rearrangements. This immuneACCESS table, as held by TCRdb, lists in-frame sequences with V and J called but not all clones. Of the missing ones, under half trace to an unresolved V gene in checked studies; the others have no known cause. For V, J and clone size, that table is used; D and trimming come from the DNA. The sample includes some 16,000 clones, with more than 85% observed a single time. About 5.8% of the sample is in the top ten clones.

The receptor chain draws on TRBV29-1 and TRBJ1-2; a tentative D call is TRBD1 (5 bases match). The sequenced sample consisted of peripheral blood. The TCR comes from a human donor in a cohort sampled during active COVID-19. The nucleotides read TGCAGCGTTACAATTAGGGGATACTATGGCTACACCTTC. Its protein reads: CSVTIRGYYGYTF.